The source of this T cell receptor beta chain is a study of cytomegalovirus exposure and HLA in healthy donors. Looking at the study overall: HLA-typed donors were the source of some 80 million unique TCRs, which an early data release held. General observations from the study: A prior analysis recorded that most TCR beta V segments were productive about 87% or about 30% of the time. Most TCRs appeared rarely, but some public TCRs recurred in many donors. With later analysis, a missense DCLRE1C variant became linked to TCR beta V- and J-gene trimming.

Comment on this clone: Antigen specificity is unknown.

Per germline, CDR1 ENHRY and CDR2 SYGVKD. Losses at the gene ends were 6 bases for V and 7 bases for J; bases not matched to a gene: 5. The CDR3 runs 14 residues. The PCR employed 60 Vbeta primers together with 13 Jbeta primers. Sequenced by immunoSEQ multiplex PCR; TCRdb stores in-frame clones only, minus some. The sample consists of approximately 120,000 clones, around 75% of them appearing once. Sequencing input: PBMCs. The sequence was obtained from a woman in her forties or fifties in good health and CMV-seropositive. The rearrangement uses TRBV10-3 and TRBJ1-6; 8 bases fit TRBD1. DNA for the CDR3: TGTGCCATCAGGACCCGGGACAGGAATTCACCCCTCCACTTT. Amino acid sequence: CAIRTRDRNSPLHF.